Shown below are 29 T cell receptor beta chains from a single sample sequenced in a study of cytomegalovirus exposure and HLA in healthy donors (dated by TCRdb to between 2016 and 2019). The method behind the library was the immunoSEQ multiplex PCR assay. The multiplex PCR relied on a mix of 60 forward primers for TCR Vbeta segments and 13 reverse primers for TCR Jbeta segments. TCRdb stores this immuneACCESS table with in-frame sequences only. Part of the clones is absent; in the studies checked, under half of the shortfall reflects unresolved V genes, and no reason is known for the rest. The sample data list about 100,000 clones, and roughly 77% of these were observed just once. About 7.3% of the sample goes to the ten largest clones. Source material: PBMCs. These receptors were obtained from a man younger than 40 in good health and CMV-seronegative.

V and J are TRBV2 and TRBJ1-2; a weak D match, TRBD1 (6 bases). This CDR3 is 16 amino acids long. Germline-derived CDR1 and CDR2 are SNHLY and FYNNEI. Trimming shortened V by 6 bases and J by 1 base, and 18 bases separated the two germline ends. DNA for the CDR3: TGTGCCAGCAGAAGGCTGGCCGGGGACAATAACTATGGCTACACCTTC. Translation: CASRRLAGDNNYGYTF. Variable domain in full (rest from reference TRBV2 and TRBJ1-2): EPEVTQTPSHQVTQMGQEVILRCVPISNHLYFYWYRQILGQKVEFLVSFYNNEISEKSEIFDDQFSVERPDGSNFTLKIRSTKLEDSAMYFCASRRLAGDNNYGYTFGSGTRLTVV.

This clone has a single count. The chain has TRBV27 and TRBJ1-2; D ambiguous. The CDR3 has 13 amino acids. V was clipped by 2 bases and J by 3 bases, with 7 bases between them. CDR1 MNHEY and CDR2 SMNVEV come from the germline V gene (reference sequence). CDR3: CASSLGKYYGYTF. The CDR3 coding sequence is TGTGCCAGCAGTTTAGGCAAATACTATGGCTACACCTTC.

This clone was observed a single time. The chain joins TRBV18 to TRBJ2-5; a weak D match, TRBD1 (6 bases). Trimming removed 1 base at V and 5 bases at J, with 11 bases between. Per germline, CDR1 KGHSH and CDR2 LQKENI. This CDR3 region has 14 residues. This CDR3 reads CASSPLGGPETQYF. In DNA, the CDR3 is TGTGCCAGCTCACCACTTGGGGGCCCCGAGACCCAGTACTTC.

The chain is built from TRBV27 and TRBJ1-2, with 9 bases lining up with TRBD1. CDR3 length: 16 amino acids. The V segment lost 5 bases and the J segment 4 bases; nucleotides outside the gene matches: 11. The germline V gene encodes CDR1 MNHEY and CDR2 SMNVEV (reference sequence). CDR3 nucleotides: TGTGCCAGCAGTCTTCCCTTCACAGGGGGCGGCTATGGCTACACCTTC. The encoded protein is CASSLPFTGGGYGYTF.

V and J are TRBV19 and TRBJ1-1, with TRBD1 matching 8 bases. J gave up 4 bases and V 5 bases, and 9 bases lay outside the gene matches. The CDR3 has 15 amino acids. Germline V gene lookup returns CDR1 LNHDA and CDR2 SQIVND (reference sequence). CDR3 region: CASSQRTGSRTEAFF. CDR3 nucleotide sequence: TGTGCCAGTAGTCAACGGACAGGGAGTCGCACTGAAGCTTTCTTT.

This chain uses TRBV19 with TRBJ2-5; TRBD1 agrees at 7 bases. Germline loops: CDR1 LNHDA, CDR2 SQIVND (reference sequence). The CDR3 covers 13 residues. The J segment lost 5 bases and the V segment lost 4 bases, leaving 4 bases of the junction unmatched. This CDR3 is CASSRTGYETQYF. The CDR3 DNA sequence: TGTGCCAGTAGTAGGACAGGCTATGAGACCCAGTACTTC.

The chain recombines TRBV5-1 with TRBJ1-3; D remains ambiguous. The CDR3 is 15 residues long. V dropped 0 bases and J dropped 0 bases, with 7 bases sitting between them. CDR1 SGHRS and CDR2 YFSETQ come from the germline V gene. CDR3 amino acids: CASSLGPDSGNTIYF. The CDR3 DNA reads TGCGCCAGCAGCTTGGGCCCAGACTCTGGAAACACCATATATTTT.

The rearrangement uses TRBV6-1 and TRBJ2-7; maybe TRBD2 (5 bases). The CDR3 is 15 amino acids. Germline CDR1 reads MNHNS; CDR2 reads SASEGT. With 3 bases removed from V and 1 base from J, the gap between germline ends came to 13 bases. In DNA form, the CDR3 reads TGTGCCAGCAGTGATGGACTCTCGTCTTCCTACGAGCAGTACTTC. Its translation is CASSDGLSSSYEQYF.

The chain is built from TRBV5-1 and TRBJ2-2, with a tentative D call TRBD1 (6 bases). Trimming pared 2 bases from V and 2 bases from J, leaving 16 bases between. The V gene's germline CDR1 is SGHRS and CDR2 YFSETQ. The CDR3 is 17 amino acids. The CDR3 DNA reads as TGCGCCAGCAGCTTTGACCCCAGGGGTATAAACACCGGGGAGCTGTTTTTT. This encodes CASSFDPRGINTGELFF.

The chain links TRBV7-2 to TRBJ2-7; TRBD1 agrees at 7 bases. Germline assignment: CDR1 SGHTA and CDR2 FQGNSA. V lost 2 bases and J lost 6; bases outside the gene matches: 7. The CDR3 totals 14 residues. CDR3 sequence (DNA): TGTGCCAGCAGCTTATCAGACAGGGAGTGCGAGCAGTACTTC. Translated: CASSLSDRECEQYF.

The CDR3 DNA reads as TGTGCCAGCAGCGCACAAACAGCTCCTGGACAGCCCCAGCATTTT. Protein product: CASSAQTAPGQPQHF. The rearrangement links TRBV11-2 to TRBJ1-5; D is unresolved. Trimming took 5 bases from V and 7 from J, leaving 18 bases between them. The CDR3 length is 15 residues. From germline, CDR1 is SGHAT and CDR2 FQNNGV.

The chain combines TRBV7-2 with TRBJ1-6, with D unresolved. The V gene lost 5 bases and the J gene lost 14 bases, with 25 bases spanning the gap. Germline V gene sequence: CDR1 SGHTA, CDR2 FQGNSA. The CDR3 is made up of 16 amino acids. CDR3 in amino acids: CASSLGLPTWKRALHF. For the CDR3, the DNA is TGTGCCAGCAGCCTGGGTCTTCCAACGTGGAAGAGGGCCCTCCACTTT.

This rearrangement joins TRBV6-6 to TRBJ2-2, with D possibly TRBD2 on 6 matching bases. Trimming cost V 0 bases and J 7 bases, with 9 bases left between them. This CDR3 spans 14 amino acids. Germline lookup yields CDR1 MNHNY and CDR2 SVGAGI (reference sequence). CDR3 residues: CASSYSREDGELFF. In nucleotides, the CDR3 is TGTGCCAGCAGTTACTCGAGGGAGGACGGGGAGCTGTTTTTT.

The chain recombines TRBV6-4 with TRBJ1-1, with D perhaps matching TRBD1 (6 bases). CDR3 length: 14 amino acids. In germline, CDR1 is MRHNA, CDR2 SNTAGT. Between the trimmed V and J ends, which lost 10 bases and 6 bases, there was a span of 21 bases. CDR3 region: CATGDTGGGPEAFF. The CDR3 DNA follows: TGTGCCACTGGGGACACGGGAGGGGGTCCTGAAGCTTTCTTT.

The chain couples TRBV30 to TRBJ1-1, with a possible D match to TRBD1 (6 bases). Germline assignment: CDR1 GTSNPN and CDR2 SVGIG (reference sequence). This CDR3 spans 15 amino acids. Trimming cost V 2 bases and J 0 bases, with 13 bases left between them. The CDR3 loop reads CAWSRTEFMNTEAFF. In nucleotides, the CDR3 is TGTGCCTGGAGTAGGACAGAATTCATGAACACTGAAGCTTTCTTT.

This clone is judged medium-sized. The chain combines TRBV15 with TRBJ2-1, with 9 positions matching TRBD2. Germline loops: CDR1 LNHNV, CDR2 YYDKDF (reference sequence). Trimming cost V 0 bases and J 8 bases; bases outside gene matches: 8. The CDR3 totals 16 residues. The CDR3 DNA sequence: TGTGCCACCAGCAGAGAATCTGGAGCGGGAGGCGATGAGCAGTTCTTC. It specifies CATSRESGAGGDEQFF.

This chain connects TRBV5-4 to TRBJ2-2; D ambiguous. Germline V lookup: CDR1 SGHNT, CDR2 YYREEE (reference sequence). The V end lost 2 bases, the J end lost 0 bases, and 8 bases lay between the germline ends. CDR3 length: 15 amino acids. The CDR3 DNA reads TGTGCCAGCAGCTTTGGCGGATCGAACACCGGGGAGCTGTTTTTT. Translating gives CASSFGGSNTGELFF.

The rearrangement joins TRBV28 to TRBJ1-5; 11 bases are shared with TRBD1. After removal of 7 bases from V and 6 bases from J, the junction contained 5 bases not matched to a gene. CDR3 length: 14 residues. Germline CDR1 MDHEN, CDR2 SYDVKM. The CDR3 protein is CASKKDRGPQPQHF. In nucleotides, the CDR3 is TGTGCCAGCAAAAAGGACAGGGGGCCTCAGCCCCAGCATTTT.

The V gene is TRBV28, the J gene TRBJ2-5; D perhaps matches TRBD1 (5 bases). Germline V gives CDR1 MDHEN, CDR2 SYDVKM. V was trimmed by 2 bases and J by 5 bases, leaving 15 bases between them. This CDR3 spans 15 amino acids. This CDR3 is CASSLRGAQEETQYF. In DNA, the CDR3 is TGTGCCAGCAGTTTAAGGGGCGCTCAGGAGGAGACCCAGTACTTC.

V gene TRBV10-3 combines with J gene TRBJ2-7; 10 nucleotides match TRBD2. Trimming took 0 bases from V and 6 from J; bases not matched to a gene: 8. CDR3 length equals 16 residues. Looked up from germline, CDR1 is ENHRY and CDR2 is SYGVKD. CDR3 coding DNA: TGTGCCATCAGTGAGTCCAGGACTAGCGGTGGGCGCGAGCAGTACTTC. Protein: CAISESRTSGGREQYF.

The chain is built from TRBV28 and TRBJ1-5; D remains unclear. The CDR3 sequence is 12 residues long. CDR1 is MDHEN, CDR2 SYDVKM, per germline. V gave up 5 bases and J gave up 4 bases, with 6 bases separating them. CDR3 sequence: CASSTLNQPQHF. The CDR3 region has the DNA TGTGCCAGCAGTACCCTAAATCAGCCCCAGCATTTT.

The CDR3 loop reads CASSTGGTGELFF. The CDR3 DNA sequence: TGCGCCAGCAGCACAGGGGGCACCGGGGAGCTGTTTTTT. The chain combines TRBV5-1 with TRBJ2-2; 8 nucleotides agree with TRBD1. Germline CDR1 reads SGHRS; CDR2 reads YFSETQ. V lost 4 bases and J lost 4; bases outside the gene matches: 0. The CDR3 is 13 amino acids. Together with reference TRBV5-1 and TRBJ2-2, the CDR3 gives the full variable domain: KAGVTQTPRYLIKTRGQQVTLSCSPISGHRSVSWYQQTPGQGLQFLFEYFSETQRNKGNFPGRFSGRQFSNSRSEMNVSTLELGDSALYLCASSTGGTGELFFGEGSRLTVL.

For the CDR3, the DNA is TGTGCCAGCAGTTACTCGGGGGGAACGTTTGGTGAAAAACTGTTTTTT. Its translation: CASSYSGGTFGEKLFF. The chain has TRBV6-5 and TRBJ1-4; D possibly corresponds to TRBD1 (5 bases). The CDR3 is 16 amino acids. CDR1 MNHEY and CDR2 SVGAGI come from the germline V gene. Trimming left V 0 bases short and J 7 bases short, with 15 bases between.

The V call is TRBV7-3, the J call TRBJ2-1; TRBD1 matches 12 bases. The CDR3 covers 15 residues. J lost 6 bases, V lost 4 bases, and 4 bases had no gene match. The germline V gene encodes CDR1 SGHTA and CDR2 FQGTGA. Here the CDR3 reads CASSSGQGAGNEQFF. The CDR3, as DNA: TGTGCCAGCAGCTCGGGACAGGGGGCCGGCAATGAGCAGTTCTTC. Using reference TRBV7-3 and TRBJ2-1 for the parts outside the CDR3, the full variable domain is GAGVSQTPSNKVTEKGKYVELRCDPISGHTALYWYRQSLGQGPEFLIYFQGTGAADDSGLPNDRFFAVRPEGSVSTLKIQRTERGDSAVYLCASSSGQGAGNEQFFGPGTRLTVL.

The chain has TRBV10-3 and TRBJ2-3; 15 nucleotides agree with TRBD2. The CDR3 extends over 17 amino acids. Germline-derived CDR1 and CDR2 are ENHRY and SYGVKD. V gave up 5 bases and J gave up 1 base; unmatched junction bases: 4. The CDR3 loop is CAISRTSGGAGTDTQYF. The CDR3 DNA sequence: TGTGCCATCAGTCGGACTAGCGGGGGGGCGGGCACAGATACGCAGTATTTT.

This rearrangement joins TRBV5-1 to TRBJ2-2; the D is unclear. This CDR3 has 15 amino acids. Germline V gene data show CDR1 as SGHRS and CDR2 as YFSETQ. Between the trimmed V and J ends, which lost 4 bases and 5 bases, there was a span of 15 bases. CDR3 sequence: CASSADSARTGELFF. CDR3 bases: TGCGCCAGCAGCGCAGACTCGGCTAGGACCGGGGAGCTGTTTTTT.

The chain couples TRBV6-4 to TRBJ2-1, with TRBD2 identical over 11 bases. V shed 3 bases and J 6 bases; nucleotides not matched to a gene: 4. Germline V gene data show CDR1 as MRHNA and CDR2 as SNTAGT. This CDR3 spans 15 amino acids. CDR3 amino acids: CASSEIAGGLNEQFF. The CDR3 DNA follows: TGTGCCAGCAGTGAAATAGCGGGGGGGCTCAATGAGCAGTTCTTC.

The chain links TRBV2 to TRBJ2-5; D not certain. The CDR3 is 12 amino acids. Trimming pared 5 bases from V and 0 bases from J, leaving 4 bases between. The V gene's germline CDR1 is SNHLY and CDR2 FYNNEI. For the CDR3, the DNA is TGTGCCAGCAGTCTAAACCAAGAGACCCAGTACTTC. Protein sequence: CASSLNQETQYF.

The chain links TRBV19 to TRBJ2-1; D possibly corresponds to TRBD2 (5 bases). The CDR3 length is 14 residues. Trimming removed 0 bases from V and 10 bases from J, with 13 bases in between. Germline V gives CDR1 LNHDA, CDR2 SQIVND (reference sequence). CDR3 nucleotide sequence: TGTGCCAGTAGTATAGATCCCGCGACGGGGGAGCAGTTCTTC. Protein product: CASSIDPATGEQFF.